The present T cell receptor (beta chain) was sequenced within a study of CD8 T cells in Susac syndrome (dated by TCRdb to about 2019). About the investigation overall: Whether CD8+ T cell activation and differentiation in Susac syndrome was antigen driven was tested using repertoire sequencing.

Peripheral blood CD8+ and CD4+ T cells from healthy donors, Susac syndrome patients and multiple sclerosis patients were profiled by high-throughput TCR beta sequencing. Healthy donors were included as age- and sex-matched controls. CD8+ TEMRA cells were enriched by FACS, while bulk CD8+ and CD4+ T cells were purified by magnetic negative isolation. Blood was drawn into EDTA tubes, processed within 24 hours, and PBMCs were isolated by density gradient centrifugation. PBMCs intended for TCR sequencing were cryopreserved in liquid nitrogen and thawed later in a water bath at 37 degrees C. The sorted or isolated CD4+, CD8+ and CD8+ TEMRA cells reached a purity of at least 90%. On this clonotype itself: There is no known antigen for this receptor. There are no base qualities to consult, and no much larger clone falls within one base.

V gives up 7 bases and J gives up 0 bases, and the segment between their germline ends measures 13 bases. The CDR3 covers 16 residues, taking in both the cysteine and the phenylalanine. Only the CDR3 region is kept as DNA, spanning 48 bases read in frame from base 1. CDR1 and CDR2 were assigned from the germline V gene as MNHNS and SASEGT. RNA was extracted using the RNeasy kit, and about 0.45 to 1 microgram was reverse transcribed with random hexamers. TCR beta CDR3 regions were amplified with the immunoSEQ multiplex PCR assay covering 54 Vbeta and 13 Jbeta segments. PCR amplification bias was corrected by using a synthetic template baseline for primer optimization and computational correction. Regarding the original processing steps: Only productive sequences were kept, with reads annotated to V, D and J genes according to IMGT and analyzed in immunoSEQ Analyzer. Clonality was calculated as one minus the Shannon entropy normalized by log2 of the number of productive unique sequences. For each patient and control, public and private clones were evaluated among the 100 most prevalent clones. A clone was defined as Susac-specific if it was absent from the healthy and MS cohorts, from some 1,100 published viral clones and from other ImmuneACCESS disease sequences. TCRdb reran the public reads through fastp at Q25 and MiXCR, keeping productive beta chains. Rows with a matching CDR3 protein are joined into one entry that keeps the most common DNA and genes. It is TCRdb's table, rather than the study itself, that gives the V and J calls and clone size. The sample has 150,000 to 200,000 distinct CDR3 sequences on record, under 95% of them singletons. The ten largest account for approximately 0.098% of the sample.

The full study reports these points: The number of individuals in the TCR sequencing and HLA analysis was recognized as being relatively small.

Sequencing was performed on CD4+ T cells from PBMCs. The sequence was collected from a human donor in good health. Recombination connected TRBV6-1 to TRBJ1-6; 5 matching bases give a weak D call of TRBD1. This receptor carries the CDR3 CASTPGGSSYNSPLHF. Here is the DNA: TGTGCCAGCACCCCCGGGGGAAGCTCCTATAATTCACCCCTCCACTTT.